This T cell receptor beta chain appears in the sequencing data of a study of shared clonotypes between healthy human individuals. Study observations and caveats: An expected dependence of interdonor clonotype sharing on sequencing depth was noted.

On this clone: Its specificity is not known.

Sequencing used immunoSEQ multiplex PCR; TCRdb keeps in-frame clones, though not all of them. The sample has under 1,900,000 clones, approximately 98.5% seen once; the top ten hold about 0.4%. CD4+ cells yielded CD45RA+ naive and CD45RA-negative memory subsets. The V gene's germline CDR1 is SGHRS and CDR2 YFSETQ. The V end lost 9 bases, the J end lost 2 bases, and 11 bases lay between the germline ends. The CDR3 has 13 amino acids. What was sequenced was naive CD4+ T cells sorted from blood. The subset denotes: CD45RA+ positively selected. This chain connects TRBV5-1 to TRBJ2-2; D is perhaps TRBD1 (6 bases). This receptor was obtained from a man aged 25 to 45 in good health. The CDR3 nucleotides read TGCGCCACTGGGACAATCAACACCGGGGAGCTGTTTTTT. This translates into CATGTINTGELFF.